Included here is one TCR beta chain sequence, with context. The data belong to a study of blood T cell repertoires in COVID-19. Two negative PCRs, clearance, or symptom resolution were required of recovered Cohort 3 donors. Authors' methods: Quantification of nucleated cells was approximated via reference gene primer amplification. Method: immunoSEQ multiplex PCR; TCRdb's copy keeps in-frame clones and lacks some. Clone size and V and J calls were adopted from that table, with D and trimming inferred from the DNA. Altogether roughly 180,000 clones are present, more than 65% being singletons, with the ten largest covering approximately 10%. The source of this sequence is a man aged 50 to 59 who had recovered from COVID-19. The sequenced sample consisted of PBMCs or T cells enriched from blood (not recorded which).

CDR3 residues: CASSSGRFLTDTQYF. The CDR3 coding sequence is TGTGCCAGCAGCTCGGGGAGGTTCCTGACAGATACGCAGTATTTT. The chain recombines TRBV7-2 with TRBJ2-3, with D tentatively TRBD2 (6 bases). The CDR3 loop spans 15 amino acids. The germline V gene encodes CDR1 SGHTA and CDR2 FQGNSA. Trimming removed 4 bases at V and 3 bases at J, with 14 bases between.